This T cell receptor beta chain was recovered during a study of cytomegalovirus exposure and HLA in healthy donors. PCR primers comprised 60 Vbeta and 13 Jbeta primers. Method: immunoSEQ multiplex PCR; TCRdb's copy keeps in-frame clones and lacks some. Among tens of thousands of clones, roughly 82% were seen once, and the ten largest hold 1.5% to 2%. CDR1 is MNHNS, CDR2 SASEGT, per germline. The junction had 8 bases not matched to a gene; V was cut back by 7 bases and J by 10 bases. This CDR3 has 13 amino acids. V usage is TRBV6-1 and J usage is TRBJ1-2; 11 nucleotides match TRBD1. This TCR was recovered from a man aged 30-40 years in good health and CMV-seronegative. Sequencing was done on a sample of PBMCs. The CDR3 bases are TGTGCCAGCACCTTAGGGGACAGGGGGTTCTACACCTTC. Translated, it gives CASTLGDRGFYTF.